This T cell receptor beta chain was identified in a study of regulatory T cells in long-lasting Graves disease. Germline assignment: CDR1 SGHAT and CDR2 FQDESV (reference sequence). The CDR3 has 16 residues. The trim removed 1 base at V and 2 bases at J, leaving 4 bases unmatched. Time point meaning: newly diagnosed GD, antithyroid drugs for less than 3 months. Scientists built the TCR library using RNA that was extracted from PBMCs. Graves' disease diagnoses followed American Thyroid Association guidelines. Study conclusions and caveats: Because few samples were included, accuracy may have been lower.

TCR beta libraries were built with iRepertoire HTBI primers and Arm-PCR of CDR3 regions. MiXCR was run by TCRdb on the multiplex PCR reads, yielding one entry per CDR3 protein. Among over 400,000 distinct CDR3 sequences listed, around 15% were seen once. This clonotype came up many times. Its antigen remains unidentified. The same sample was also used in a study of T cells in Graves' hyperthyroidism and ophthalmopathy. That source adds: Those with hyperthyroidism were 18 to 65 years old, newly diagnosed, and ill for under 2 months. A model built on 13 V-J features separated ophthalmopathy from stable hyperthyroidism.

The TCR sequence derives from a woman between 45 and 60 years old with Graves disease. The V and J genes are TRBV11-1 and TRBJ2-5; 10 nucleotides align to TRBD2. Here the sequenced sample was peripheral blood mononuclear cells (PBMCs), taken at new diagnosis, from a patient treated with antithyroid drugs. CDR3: CASSLGGTSAQETQYF. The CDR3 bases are TGTGCCAGCAGCTTAGGTGGGACTAGCGCTCAAGAGACCCAGTACTTC.